This TCR beta chain came from a study of blood T cell repertoires in COVID-19. Study context: Spain, Italy and the United States supplied samples that represented acute and convalescent COVID-19. PBMCs, B-cell-depleted T cells, or T cells provided the cDNA or gDNA that made up the material.

Germline loops: CDR1 DFQATT, CDR2 SNEGSKA (reference sequence). This CDR3 is built from 11 residues. V lost 1 base, J lost 7 bases, and 7 bases lay in between. Original processing methods: Nucleated cell counts were estimated from reference gene primer amplification. Only in-frame clones appear in the TCRdb table, and some are missing; sequencing was by immunoSEQ multiplex PCR. D and trimming were read from the DNA, whereas the V and J calls and clone size are those reported in that table. The table includes about 130,000 clones, roughly four fifths detected once. The chain uses TRBV20-1 and TRBJ1-2; TRBD1 is a possible D gene (5 bases). This sequence originates from a woman aged 50 to 65 with acute or convalescent COVID-19. The specimen was peripheral blood. In DNA, the CDR3 is TGCAGTGCTAGAGTCGGGGGTGGCTACACCTTC. Protein sequence: CSARVGGGYTF.